This TCR beta chain emerged from a study of sequential checkpoint blockade in melanoma. Stated treatment: randomized to nivolumab then ipilimumab (arm A) or the reverse (arm B). Germline loops: CDR1 MNHNY, CDR2 SVGAGI (reference sequence). The CDR3 extends over 16 amino acids. V lost 4 bases to trimming and J lost 0 bases; unmatched junction nucleotides: 5. Using immunoSEQ multiplex PCR, the repertoire was profiled, and TCRdb retains in-frame clones only, with some absent. The data hold roughly 20,000 clones, with 72% observed a single time. The clonotype was recovered from a human donor with melanoma. This chain joins TRBV6-6 and TRBJ1-1; 10 bases map to TRBD1. Sequencing was performed on CD8+ T cells sorted from blood (inferred from file names), taken from a patient given nivolumab and ipilimumab in sequence. As DNA, the CDR3 is TGTGCCAGCAGTTCCCGACAGGGGGCCATGAACACTGAAGCTTTCTTT. Translation: CASSSRQGAMNTEAFF.